This T cell receptor beta chain derives from a study of cytomegalovirus exposure and HLA in healthy donors. The study, taken as a whole, reports: Later on, an analysis tied 15,000 to 20,000 TCR beta sequences to HLA alleles at 0.05 false discovery rate. TCR beta chains numbering more than 150 were designated cytomegalovirus-associated. A later analysis found common viral pathogens apparently linked to several of the most significant clusters.

The V segment lost 7 bases and the J segment 3 bases; nucleotides outside the gene matches: 5. CDR1 and CDR2 (germline): MNHNS, SASEGT. The CDR3 sequence is 14 residues long. Nominal health characterized the donors when sampled, though unrecorded immune exposures were likely. As for this clone: Its antigen remains unidentified.

60 Vbeta and 13 Jbeta primers were used in PCR. Sequencing used immunoSEQ multiplex PCR; TCRdb keeps in-frame clones, though not all of them. The sample shows 120,000 to 150,000 clones, roughly 82% of them seen only once. The chain joins TRBV6-1 to TRBJ2-7, with TRBD1 identical over 11 bases. Sequencing was carried out using PBMCs. The receptor comes from a man in his thirties or forties in good health and CMV-seropositive. CDR3 residues: CASTPGTGGYEQYF. As DNA, the CDR3 is TGTGCCAGCACGCCCGGGACAGGGGGCTACGAGCAGTACTTC.